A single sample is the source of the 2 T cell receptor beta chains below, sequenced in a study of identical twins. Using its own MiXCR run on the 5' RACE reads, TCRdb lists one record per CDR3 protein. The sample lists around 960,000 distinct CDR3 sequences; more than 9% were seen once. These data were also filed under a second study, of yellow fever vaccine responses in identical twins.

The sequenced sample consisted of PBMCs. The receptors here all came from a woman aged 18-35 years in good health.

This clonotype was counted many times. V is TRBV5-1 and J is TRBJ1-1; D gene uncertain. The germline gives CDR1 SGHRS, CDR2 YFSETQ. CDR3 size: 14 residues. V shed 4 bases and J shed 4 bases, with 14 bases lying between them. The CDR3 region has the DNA TGCGCCAGCAGCCCGAAGGGTATTCTCACTGAAGCTTTCTTT. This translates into CASSPKGILTEAFF.

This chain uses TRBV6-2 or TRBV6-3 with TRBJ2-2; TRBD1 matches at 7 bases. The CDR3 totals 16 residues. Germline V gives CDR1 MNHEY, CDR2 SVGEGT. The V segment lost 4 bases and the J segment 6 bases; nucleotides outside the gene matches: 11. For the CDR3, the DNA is TGTGCCAGCAGTTTCCCGACAGGGAAGGTGTCCGGGGAGCTGTTTTTT. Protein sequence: CASSFPTGKVSGELFF.